This record concerns one TCR beta chain sequence. Its antigen is undetermined. The data belong to a study of CXCR3-negative and CXCR3-positive naive CD8 T cells. A CD45RO-CCR7+CD27+CD95- phenotype identified naive CD8+ T cells. The method, 5' RACE with UMI labels, was used to prepare the TRB cDNA libraries. Reprocessing the 5' RACE reads, TCRdb reports a single entry for every CDR3 protein and omits DNA. The sample features roughly 60,000 distinct CDR3 sequences, with roughly 0.8% in its top ten. The study's findings and limits: TCR interaction strength was inferred from TRB CDR3 physicochemistry, as CD5 matched across naive subsets. Researchers report that CXCR3-positive naive cells carry more hydrophobic TRB CDR3s than CXCR3-negative naive cells.

The clonotype comes from a human donor in good health. Some clones in this sample may be carry-over from other donors' samples. Material for sequencing was naive CXCR3+ CD8+ T cells from blood. Stated subset: CD45RO-CCR7+CD27+CD95- naive CD8+ T cells expressing CXCR3 (TNR3+).

This CDR3 is CASSLMSDSADTQYF. The chain uses TRBV7-7 and TRBJ2-3; no DNA is available, so the TRBD2 call from TCRdb remains unchecked. CDR3 size: 15 residues. The germline V gene has CDR1 SSHAT and CDR2 FNYEAQ (reference sequence).